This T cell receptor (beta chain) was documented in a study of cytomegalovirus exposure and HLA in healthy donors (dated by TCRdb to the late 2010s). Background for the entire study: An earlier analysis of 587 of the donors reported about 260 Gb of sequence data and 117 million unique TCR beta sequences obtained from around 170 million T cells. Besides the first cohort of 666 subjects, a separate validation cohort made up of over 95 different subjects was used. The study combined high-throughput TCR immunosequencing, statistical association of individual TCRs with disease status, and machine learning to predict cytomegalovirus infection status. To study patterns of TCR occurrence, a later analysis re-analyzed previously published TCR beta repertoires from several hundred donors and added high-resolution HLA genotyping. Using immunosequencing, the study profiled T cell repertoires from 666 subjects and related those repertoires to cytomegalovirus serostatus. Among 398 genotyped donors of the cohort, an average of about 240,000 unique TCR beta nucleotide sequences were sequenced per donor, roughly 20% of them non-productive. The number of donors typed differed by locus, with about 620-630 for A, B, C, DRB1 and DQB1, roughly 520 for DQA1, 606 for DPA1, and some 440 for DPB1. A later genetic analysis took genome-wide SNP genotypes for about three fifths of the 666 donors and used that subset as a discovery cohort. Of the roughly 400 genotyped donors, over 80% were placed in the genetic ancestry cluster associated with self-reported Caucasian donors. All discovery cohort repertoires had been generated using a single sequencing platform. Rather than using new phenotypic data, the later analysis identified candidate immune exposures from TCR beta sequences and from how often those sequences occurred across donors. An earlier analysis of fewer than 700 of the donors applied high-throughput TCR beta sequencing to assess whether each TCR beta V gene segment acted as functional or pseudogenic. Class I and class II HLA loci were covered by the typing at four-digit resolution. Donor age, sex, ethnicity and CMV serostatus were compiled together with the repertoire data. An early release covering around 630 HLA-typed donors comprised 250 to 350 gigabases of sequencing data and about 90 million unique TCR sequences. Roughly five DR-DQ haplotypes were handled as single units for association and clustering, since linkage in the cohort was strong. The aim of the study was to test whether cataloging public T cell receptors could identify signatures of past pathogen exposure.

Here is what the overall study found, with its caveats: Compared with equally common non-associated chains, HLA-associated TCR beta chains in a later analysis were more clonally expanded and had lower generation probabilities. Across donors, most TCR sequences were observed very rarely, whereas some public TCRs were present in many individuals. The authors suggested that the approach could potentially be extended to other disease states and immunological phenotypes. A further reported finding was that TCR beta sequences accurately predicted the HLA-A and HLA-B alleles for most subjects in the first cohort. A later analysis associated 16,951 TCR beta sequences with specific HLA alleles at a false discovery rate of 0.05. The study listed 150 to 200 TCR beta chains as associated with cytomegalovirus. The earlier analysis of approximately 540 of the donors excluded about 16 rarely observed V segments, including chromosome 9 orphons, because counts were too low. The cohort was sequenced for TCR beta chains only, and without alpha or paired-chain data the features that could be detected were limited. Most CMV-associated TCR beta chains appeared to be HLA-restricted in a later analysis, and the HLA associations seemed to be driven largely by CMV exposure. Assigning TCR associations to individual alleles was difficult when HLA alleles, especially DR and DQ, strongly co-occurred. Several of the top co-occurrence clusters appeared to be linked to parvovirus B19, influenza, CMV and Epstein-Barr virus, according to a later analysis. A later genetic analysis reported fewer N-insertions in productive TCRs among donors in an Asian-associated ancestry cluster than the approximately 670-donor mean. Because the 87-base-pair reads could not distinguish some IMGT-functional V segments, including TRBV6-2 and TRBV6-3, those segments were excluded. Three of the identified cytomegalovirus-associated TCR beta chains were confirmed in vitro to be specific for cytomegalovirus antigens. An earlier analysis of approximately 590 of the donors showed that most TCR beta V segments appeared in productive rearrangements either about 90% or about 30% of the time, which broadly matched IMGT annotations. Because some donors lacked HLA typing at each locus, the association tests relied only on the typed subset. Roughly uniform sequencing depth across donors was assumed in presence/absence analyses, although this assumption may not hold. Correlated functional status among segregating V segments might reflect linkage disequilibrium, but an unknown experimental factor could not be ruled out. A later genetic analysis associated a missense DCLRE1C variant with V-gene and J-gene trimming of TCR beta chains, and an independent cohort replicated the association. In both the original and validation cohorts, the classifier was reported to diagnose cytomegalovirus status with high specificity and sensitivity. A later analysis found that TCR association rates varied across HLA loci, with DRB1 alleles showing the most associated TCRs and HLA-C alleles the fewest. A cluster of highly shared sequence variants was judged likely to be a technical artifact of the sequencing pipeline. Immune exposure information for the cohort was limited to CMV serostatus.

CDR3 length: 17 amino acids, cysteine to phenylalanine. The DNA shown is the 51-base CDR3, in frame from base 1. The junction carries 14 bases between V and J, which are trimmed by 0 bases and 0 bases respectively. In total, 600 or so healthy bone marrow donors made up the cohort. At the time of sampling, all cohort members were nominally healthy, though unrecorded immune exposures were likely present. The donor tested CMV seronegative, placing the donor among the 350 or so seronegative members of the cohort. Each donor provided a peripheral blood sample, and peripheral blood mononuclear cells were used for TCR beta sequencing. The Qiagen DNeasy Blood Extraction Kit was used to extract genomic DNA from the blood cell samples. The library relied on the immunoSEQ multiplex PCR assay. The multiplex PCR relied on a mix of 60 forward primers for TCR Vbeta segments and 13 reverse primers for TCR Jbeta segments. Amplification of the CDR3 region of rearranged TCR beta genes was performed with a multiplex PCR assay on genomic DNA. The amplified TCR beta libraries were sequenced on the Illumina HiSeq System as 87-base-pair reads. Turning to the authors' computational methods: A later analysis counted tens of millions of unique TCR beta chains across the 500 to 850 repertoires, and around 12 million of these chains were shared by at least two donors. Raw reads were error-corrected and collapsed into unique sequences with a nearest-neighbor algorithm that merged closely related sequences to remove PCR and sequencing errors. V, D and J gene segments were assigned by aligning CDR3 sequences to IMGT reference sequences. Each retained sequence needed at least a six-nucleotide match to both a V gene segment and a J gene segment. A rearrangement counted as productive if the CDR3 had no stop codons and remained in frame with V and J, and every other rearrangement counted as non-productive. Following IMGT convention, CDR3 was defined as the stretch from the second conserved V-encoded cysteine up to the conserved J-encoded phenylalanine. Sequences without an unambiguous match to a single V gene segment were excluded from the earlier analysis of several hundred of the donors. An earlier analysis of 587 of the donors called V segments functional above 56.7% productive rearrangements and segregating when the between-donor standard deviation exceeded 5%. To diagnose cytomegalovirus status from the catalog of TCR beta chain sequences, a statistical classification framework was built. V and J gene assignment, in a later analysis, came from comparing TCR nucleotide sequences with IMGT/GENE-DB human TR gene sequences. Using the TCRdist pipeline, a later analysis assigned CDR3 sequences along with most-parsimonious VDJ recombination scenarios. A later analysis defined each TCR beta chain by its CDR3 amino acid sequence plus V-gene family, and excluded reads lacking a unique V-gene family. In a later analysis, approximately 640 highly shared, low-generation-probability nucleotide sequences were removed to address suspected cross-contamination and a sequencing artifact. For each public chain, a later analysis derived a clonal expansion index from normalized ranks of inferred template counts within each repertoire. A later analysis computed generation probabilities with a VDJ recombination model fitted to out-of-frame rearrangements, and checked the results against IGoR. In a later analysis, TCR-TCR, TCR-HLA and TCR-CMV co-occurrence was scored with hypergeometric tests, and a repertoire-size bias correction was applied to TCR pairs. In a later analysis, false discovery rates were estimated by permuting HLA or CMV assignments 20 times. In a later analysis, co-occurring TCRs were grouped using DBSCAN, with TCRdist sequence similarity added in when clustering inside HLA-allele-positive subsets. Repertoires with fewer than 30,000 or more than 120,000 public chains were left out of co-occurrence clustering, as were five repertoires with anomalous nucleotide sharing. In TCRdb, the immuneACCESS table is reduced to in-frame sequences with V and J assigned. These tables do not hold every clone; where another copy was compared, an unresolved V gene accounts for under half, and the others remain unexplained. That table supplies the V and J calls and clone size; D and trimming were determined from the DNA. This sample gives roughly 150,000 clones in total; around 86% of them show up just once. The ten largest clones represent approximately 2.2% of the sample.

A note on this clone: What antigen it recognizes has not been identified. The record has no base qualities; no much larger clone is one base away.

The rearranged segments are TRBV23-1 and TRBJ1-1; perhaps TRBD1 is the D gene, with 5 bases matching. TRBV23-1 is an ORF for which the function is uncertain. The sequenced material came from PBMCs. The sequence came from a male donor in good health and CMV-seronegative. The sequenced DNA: TGCGCCAGCAGTCAATCGCTTTCTGCAGGGATGAACACTGAAGCTTTCTTT. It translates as CASSQSLSAGMNTEAFF.